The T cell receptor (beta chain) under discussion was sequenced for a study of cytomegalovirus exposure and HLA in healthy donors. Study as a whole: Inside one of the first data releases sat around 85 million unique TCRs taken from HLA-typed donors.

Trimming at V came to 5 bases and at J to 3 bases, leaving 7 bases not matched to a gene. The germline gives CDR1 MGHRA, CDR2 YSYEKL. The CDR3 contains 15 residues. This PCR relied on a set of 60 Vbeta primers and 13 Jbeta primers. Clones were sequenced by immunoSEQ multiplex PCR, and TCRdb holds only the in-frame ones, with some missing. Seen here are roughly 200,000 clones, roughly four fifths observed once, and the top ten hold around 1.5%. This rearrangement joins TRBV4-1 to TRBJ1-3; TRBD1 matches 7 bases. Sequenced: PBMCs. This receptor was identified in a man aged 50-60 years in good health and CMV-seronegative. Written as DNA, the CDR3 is TGCGCCAGCAGCTCCGGGACAGTTTATGGAAACACCATATATTTT. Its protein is CASSSGTVYGNTIYF.